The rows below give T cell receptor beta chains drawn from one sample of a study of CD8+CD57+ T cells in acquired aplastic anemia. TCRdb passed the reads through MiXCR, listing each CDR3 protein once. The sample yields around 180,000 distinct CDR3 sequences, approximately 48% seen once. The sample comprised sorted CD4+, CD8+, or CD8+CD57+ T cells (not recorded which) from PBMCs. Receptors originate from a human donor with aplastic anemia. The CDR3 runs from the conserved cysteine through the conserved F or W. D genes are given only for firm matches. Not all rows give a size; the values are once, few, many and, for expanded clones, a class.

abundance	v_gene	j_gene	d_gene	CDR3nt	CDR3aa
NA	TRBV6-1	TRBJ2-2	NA	TGTGCCAGCACAGCACGGGGTTCGGACACCGGGGAGCTGTTTTTT	CASTARGSDTGELFF
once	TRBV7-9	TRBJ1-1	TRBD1	TGTGCCAGCAGCCCGGACAGGGGAGACGCTTTCTTT	CASSPDRGDAFF
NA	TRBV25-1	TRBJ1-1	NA	TGTGCCAGCGGTACAGGGACTGAAGCTTTCTTT	CASGTGTEAFF
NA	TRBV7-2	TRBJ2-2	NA	TGTGCCAGCAGCGAGAACTACACCGGGGAGCTGTTTTTT	CASSENYTGELFF
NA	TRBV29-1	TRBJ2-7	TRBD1	TGCAGCGTCGAGGGACAGGGCTACGAGCAGTACTTC	CSVEGQGYEQYF
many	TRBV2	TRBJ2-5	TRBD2	TGTGCCAGCAGTTTCCCGGGACTAGCGGGGGGGGGTCGGCAGACCCAGTACTTC	CASSFPGLAGGGRQTQYF
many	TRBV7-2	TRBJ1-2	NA	TGTGCCAGCAGCGAAACTCCGTCCGGCTACACCTTC	CASSETPSGYTF
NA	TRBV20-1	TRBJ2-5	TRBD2	TGCAGTGCTAGGGGTGGATTAGCGGGAGGGGGAGAGACCCAGTACTTC	CSARGGLAGGGETQYF
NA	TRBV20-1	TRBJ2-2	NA	TGCAGTGCTAGTACAGGGGAGGCCGGGGAGCTGTTTTTT	CSASTGEAGELFF
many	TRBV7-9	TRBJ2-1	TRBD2	TGTGCCAGCAGCCGGGGGTGGGAGGGCCACAATGAGCAGTTCTTC	CASSRGWEGHNEQFF
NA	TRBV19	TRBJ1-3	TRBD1	TGTGCCAGTAGTACAGGGGGCGACGGAAACACCATATATTTT	CASSTGGDGNTIYF
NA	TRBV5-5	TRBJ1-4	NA	TGTGCCAGCAGGCGAGACAGTATATCTAATGAAAAACTGTTTTTT	CASRRDSISNEKLFF
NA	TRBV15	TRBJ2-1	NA	TGTGCCACCAGCAGGGCCCCCGGTGACGGGTCTGAGCAGTTCTTC	CATSRAPGDGSEQFF
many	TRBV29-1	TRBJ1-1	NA	TGCAGCGTTGATCGGGGGACGAACACTGAAGCTTTCTTT	CSVDRGTNTEAFF
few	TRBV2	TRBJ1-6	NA	TGTGCCAGCAGTCCGGCGGGGGTGAGATCACCCCTCCACTTT	CASSPAGVRSPLHF
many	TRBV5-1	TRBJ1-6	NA	TGCGCCAGTAGCTTGGCTGGCAGGGGCTCACCCCTCCACTTT	CASSLAGRGSPLHF
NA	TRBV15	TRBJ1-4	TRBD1	TGTGCCACCAGCCTATACTCTGGGGGACAGTGGGCTGGGAAACTGTTTTTT	CATSLYSGGQWAGKLFF
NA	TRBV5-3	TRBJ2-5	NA	TGTGCCAGCAGCTTACAGGGAGGAGAGACCCAGTACTTC	CASSLQGGETQYF
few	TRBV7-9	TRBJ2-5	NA	TGTGCCAGCAGCCGAACCGGGACCTCAGGAGAGACCCAGTACTTC	CASSRTGTSGETQYF
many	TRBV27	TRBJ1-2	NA	TGTGCCAGCAGTTTCCGACAAAACTATGGCTACACCTTC	CASSFRQNYGYTF
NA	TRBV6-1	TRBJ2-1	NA	TGTGCCAGCAGTCTTGATCAGGGGCCCTCCTACAATGAGCAGTTCTTC	CASSLDQGPSYNEQFF
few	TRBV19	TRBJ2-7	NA	TGTGCCAGTAGTTACACTGGGGGGGCCAACGAGCAGTACTTC	CASSYTGGANEQYF
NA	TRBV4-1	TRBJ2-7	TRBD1	TGCGCCAGCAGCCAAGGGGACAGGTCCTTCGCCGAGCAGTACTTC	CASSQGDRSFAEQYF
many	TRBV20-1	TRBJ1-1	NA	TGCAGTGCGTGGACGGTTGAAGCTTTCTTT	CSAWTVEAFF
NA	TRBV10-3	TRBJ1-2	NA	TGTGCCATCAGTGTATCGGGTGTTGGCTACACCTTC	CAISVSGVGYTF
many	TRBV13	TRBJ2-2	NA	TGTGCCAGCAGCTTAGTCCGCGGCCTTGGATCCACCGGGGAGCTGTTTTTT	CASSLVRGLGSTGELFF
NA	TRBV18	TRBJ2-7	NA	TGTGCCAGCCCACCACGGGTAGGGCTGGGGGACTACGAGCAGTACTTC	CASPPRVGLGDYEQYF
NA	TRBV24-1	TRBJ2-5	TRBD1	TGTGCCACCAGGGGGACAGGGGGCTTCCAAGAGACCCAGTACTTC	CATRGTGGFQETQYF
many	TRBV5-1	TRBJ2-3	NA	TGCGCCAGCAGCTTGGGCAGGGTGGCAGGTACAGATACGCAGTATTTT	CASSLGRVAGTDTQYF
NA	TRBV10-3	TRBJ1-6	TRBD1	TGTGCCATCAGTGAGTCTATAGGGGGCGGTTGGAATTCACCCCTCCACTTT	CAISESIGGGWNSPLHF
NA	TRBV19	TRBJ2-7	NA	TGTGCCAGTAGTCCTAGAGCGGGTTCCTACGAGCAGTACTTC	CASSPRAGSYEQYF
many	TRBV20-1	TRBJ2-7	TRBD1	TGCAGTGCGCGGGACAGGAGGGTTTCCTACGAGCAGTACTTC	CSARDRRVSYEQYF
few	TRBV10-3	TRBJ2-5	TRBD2	TGTGCCATCAGTGAGTCGGCGGGAGACCAAGAGACCCAGTACTTC	CAISESAGDQETQYF
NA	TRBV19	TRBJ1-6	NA	TGTGCCAGTAGTATAGGACCGACTTCACCCCTCCACTTT	CASSIGPTSPLHF
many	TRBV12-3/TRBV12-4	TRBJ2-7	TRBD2	TGTGCCAGCAGAGGACTAGCGGCCCCCTACGAGCAGTACTTC	CASRGLAAPYEQYF
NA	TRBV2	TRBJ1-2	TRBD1	TGTGCCAGCAGTAGGACAGGGGGCTACTATGGCTACACCTTC	CASSRTGGYYGYTF
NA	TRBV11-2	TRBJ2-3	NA	TGTGCCAGCAGCCCACCAGGGGAGGGGACAGATACGCAGTATTTT	CASSPPGEGTDTQYF
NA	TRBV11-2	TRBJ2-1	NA	TGTGCCAGCAGGGGGTGGGGGGCCTTCGATGAGCAGTTCTTC	CASRGWGAFDEQFF
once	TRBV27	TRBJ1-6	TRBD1	TGTGCCAGCGGACAGGACGTGGCCCTCCACTTT	CASGQDVALHF
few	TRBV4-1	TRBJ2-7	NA	TGCGCCAGCAGCCAAGGACGGCATTCCTACGAGCAGTACTTC	CASSQGRHSYEQYF
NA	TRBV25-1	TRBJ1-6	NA	TGTGCCAGCAGAAGAATGGGGGATTCACCCCTCCACTTT	CASRRMGDSPLHF
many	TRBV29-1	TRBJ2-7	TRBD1	TGCAGCGTTGAAGGTCAGGGGGCATACGAGCAGTACTTC	CSVEGQGAYEQYF
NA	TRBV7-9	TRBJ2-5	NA	TGTGCCAGCAGCACCGAGGGAAAAGAGACCCAGTACTTC	CASSTEGKETQYF
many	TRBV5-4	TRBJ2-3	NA	TGTGCCAGCAGCTTGGAAGGGGCCACAGATACGCAGTATTTT	CASSLEGATDTQYF
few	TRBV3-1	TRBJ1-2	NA	TGTGCCAGCAGCCAAATGTTAGCACGAACAGGGCACTATGGCTACACCTTC	CASSQMLARTGHYGYTF
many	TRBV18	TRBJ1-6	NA	TGTGCCAGCTCACCCTTTAGGAATTCACCCCTCCACTTT	CASSPFRNSPLHF
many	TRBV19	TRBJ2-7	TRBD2	TGTGCCAGTAGTATAGATCCGGCAGGGAGGGACGAGCAGTACTTC	CASSIDPAGRDEQYF
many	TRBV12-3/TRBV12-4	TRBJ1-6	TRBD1	TGTGCCAGCAGTTCCCCTCACAGGGGTATGGGTTCACCCCTCCACTTT	CASSSPHRGMGSPLHF
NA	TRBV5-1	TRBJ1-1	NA	TGCGCCGGCAGCCAGAACACTGAAGCTTTCTTT	CAGSQNTEAFF
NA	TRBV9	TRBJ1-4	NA	TGTGCCAGCAGCGAAAGGGGGACGGCTAATGAAAAACTGTTTTTT	CASSERGTANEKLFF
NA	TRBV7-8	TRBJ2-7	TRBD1	TGTGCCAGCAGCTCGTGGGGACAGGCCTACGAGCAGTACTTC	CASSSWGQAYEQYF
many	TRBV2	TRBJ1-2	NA	TGTGCCAGCAGTGAACATAGCCACTATGGCTACACCTTC	CASSEHSHYGYTF
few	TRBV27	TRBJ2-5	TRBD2	TGTGCCAGCAGTTTAGGGACTAGCGGGAGATGGTCCCAAGAGACCCAGTACTTC	CASSLGTSGRWSQETQYF